The clone carrying this TCR beta chain has a single count. This specimen belongs to a study of blood T cell repertoires in COVID-19. Study at large: COVID-19 samples from acute and convalescent phases originated in the United States, Italy and Spain. The cDNA or gDNA used as material had been derived from T cells, B-cell-depleted T cells, or PBMCs.

Germline V lookup: CDR1 SGHTA, CDR2 FQGNSA. Trimming removed 5 bases from V and 4 bases from J, with 14 bases in between. The CDR3 consists of 14 residues. In the study's own analysis: Reference gene primer amplification in the assay estimated nucleated cell counts. The table came from immunoSEQ multiplex PCR; TCRdb's copy has only in-frame clones and leaves some out. V, J and clone size are those of that table, while D and trimming were read from the DNA. The sample has some 30,000 clones, around nine tenths seen once; the top ten hold about 13%. The chain has TRBV7-2 and TRBJ1-1, with a tentative D call TRBD1 (6 bases). The sample was peripheral blood. The sequence derives from a man between 65 and 85 years old with active COVID-19. The CDR3 DNA is TGTGCCAGCAGCGTACAGGGCGGGGGCACTGAAGCTTTCTTT. It yields the protein CASSVQGGGTEAFF.